The 17 T cell receptor beta chains in this list originate from one sample, sequenced in a study of T cell repertoires in cytomegalovirus infection. No antigen has been identified for these receptors. TCRdb passed the reads through MiXCR, listing each CDR3 protein once. The top ten clones hold about an eighth of a sample with 700,000 to 900,000 distinct CDR3 sequences, about 27% of them seen once. The sample here was cultured CD8+ T cells from PBMCs, taken from culture after CMV antigen stimulation. These receptors were obtained from a human donor in good health (CMV status not recorded). Some clones in this sample may be carry-over from other donors' samples.

The chain is built from TRBV25-1 and TRBJ2-3, with D hard to call. In germline, CDR1 is MGHDK, CDR2 SYGVNS. Deletions cut 3 bases from V and 5 bases from J, with 15 bases between. The CDR3 sequence is 15 residues long. The CDR3 DNA follows: TGTGCCAGCAGTGAGCCAGATGGAAGGGAAGATACGCAGTATTTT. Translated, it gives CASSEPDGREDTQYF.

This clonotype has just a few counts. The chain recombines TRBV6-2 or TRBV6-3 with TRBJ2-2; D gene ambiguous. Germline V gene lookup returns CDR1 MNHEY and CDR2 SVGEGT. Trimming shortened V by 7 bases and J by 3 bases, and 6 bases separated the two germline ends. The CDR3 has 12 residues. The CDR3 here is CASTFDTGELFF. CDR3 coding DNA: TGTGCCAGCACCTTCGACACCGGGGAGCTGTTTTTT.

V usage is TRBV7-9 and J usage is TRBJ2-1; D is undetermined. V gave up 1 base and J gave up 7 bases, with 17 bases separating them. This CDR3 has 16 residues. Per germline, CDR1 SEHNR and CDR2 FQNEAQ (reference sequence). CDR3 in amino acids: CASSLVSLPPENEQFF. The CDR3 DNA follows: TGTGCCAGCAGCTTAGTATCCCTACCCCCCGAGAATGAGCAGTTCTTC.

This clonotype has a handful of counts. The V gene is TRBV12-3 or TRBV12-4, the J gene TRBJ1-5; 7 bases fit TRBD1. The CDR3 covers 14 residues. V shed 8 bases and J 3 bases; nucleotides not matched to a gene: 7. CDR3 sequence: CASRGGGTNQPQHF. The CDR3 bases are TGTGCCAGCCGAGGAGGGGGCACCAATCAGCCCCAGCATTTT.

This clonotype appeared a single time. The chain has TRBV5-6 and TRBJ2-1, with D possibly being TRBD2 (5 bases). The CDR3 totals 13 residues. Germline CDR1 and CDR2: SGHDT and YYEEEE. V was cut by 0 bases and J by 8 bases, with 9 bases left in between. CDR3 amino acids: CASSLDLGDEQFF. CDR3 DNA sequence: TGTGCCAGCAGCTTGGACCTCGGGGATGAGCAGTTCTTC.

The chain joins TRBV4-2 to TRBJ1-4; D uncertain. There are 15 residues in the CDR3. V shed 0 bases and J shed 5 bases, with 10 bases lying between them. Germline V gene data show CDR1 as LGHNA and CDR2 as YNFKEQ. CDR3 amino acids: CASSQDPGLNEKLFF. The CDR3 DNA is TGTGCCAGCAGCCAAGATCCCGGGCTGAATGAAAAACTGTTTTTT.

This clonotype has a handful of counts. The genes are TRBV28 and TRBJ2-7; weak D call: TRBD2 (7 bases). Trimming removed 5 bases at V and 5 bases at J, with 19 bases between. Germline V gene data show CDR1 as MDHEN and CDR2 as SYDVKM. The CDR3 length is 15 residues. This CDR3 reads CASSHRGWGGHEQYV. The CDR3 nucleotides read TGTGCCAGCAGTCACCGGGGGTGGGGGGGCCACGAGCAGTACGTC.

The genes are TRBV27 and TRBJ2-5, with a weak D call TRBD2 (6 bases). The CDR3 extends over 14 amino acids. From germline, CDR1 is MNHEY and CDR2 SMNVEV (reference sequence). V gave up 3 bases and J gave up 4 bases, with 12 bases separating them. This CDR3 is CASSLTRGRETQYF. The CDR3 DNA follows: TGTGCCAGCAGTTTGACTAGAGGGCGAGAGACCCAGTACTTC.

The CDR3 region has the DNA TGTGCCAGCAGCTTAACCACGACAGGGCTGGACGAGCAGTACTTC. Its protein product is CASSLTTTGLDEQYF. This chain joins TRBV7-9 and TRBJ2-7, with 7 bases matching TRBD1. The J segment lost 5 bases and the V segment lost 2 bases, leaving 9 bases of the junction unmatched. The CDR3 contains 15 residues. Germline V gene sequence: CDR1 SEHNR, CDR2 FQNEAQ (reference sequence).

In the case of this clonotype: Without the conserved terminal phenylalanine or tryptophan, this CDR3 likely stems from a read error. The gene calls are TRBV19 and TRBJ2-1; D call uncertain. Trimming pared 3 bases from V and 4 bases from J, leaving 13 bases between. Germline CDR1 reads LNHDA; CDR2 reads SQIVND (reference sequence). This CDR3 is 15 amino acids long. The CDR3 protein is CASSIVPAPYNEQFS. Here the CDR3 DNA reads TGTGCCAGTAGTATCGTCCCTGCCCCGTACAATGAGCAGTTCTCC.

This clonotype was counted between two and nine times. V and J are TRBV12-3 or TRBV12-4 and TRBJ1-6; TRBD1 matches at 7 bases. The CDR3 is 15 residues long. After removal of 7 bases from V and 6 bases from J, the junction contained 9 bases not matched to a gene. The CDR3 nucleotides read TGTGCCAGCACCCCAGGGGGGAGTGTTAATTCACCCCTCCACTTT. It yields the protein CASTPGGSVNSPLHF.

This clonotype was seen a handful of times. V usage is TRBV6-2 or TRBV6-3 and J usage is TRBJ2-5; a weak D match, TRBD2 (5 bases). The CDR3 has 17 residues. Per germline, CDR1 MNHEY and CDR2 SVGEGT. V shed 8 bases and J shed 0 bases, with 22 bases lying between them. The CDR3 spells CASAYPGNRVDQETQYF. The CDR3 bases are TGTGCCAGCGCCTATCCCGGGAACCGAGTGGACCAAGAGACCCAGTACTTC.

This clonotype was counted between two and nine times. This sequence joins TRBV6-6 and TRBJ1-5; D remains ambiguous. The CDR3 consists of 14 residues. The V gene lost 5 bases and the J gene lost 3 bases, with 11 bases spanning the gap. CDR1 and CDR2 (germline): MNHNY, SVGAGI (reference sequence). CDR3 loop: CASSPSGLNQPQHF. The CDR3, as DNA: TGTGCCAGCAGTCCTTCAGGTCTCAATCAGCCCCAGCATTTT.

This clonotype was detected only a few times. The gene calls are TRBV11-1 and TRBJ2-7, with 7 bases aligning to TRBD1. This CDR3 is built from 15 residues. The V and J ends lost 4 bases and 6 bases, in that order; junction bases with no gene match: 12. Germline V CDR1 and CDR2: SGHAT, FQDESV (reference sequence). The CDR3 region is CASSSQTGPGFEQYV. DNA for the CDR3: TGTGCCAGCAGCTCACAGACAGGGCCAGGTTTCGAGCAGTACGTC.

The CDR3, as DNA: TGTGCCAGCAGTTTACGGGGGACGTACACAGATACGCAGTATTTT. Translation gives CASSLRGTYTDTQYF. The chain combines TRBV27 with TRBJ2-3; a weak D match, TRBD2 (6 bases). V lost 2 bases and J 2 bases, leaving 11 bases between the germline ends. This CDR3 contains 15 residues. The germline CDR1 and CDR2 sequences are MNHEY and SMNVEV (reference sequence).

The V gene is TRBV7-4, the J gene TRBJ2-7; D is perhaps TRBD1 or TRBD2 (6 bases each). CDR1 SGHVT and CDR2 SQSDAQ come from the germline V gene. The CDR3 is 13 amino acids. Trimming pared 8 bases from V and 2 bases from J, leaving 13 bases between. The CDR3 DNA sequence: TGTGCCAGCCGCGGAGGGGGAACCTACGAGCAGTACTTC. It encodes CASRGGGTYEQYF. The full variable domain, its missing parts supplied by reference TRBV7-4 and TRBJ2-7, is GAGVSQSPRYKVAKRGRDVALRCDSISGHVTLYWYRQTLGQGSEVLTYSQSDAQRDKSGRPSGRFSAERPERSVSTLKIQRTEQGDSAVYLCASRGGGTYEQYFGPGTRLTVT.

As concerns this clonotype: It may be a read error: a sequence one base away is much more abundant. The CDR3 DNA sequence: TGTGCCAGCAGCCCCAATTGTGGTCCGAGCTCCTACGAGCAGTACTTC. Protein sequence: CASSPNCGPSSYEQYF. The chain is built from TRBV7-6 and TRBJ2-7; D is unresolved. In germline, CDR1 is SGHVS, CDR2 FNYEAQ. Between the trimmed V and J ends, which lost 5 bases and 0 bases, there was a span of 17 bases. This CDR3 is 16 amino acids long.